The T cell receptor (beta chain) described here comes from a study of shared clonotypes between healthy human individuals. The germline V gene has CDR1 SGDLS and CDR2 YYNGEE. V shed 4 bases and J 4 bases; nucleotides not matched to a gene: 8. CDR3 size: 16 residues. CD8 cells regarded as naive lacked CD45RO, were positively chosen for CCR7, and omitted terminally differentiated effector memory CD45RA+ cells. Sequencing was performed with immunoSEQ multiplex PCR; in TCRdb, only in-frame clones are kept and a portion is missing. The sample lists 2 million to 2.5 million clones, over 85% occurring once.

Sequencing was carried out using naive CD8+ T cells sorted from blood. The chain uses TRBV9 and TRBJ2-2; 9 bases map to TRBD2. The TCR comes from a man younger than 35 in good health. The CDR3 protein is CASSLSGRSITGELFF. DNA for the CDR3: TGTGCCAGCAGCCTTAGCGGGAGAAGTATCACCGGGGAGCTGTTTTTT.